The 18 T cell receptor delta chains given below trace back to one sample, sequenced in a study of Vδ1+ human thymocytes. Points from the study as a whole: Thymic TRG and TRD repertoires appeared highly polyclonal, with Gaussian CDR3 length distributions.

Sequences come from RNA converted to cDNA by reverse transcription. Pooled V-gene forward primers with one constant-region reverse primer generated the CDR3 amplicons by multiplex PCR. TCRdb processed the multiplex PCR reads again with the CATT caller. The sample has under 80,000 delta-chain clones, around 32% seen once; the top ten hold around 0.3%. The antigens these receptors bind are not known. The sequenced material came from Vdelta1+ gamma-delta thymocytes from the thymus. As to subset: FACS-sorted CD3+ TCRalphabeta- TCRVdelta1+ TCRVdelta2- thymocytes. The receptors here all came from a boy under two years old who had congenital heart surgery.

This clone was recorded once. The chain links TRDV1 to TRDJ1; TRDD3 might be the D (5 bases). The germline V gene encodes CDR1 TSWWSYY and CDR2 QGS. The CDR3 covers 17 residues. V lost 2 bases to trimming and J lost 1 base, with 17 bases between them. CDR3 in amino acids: CALGETGGSGCTDKLIF. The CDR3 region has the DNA TGTGCTCTTGGGGAAACCGGGGGCTCGGGATGCACCGATAAACTCATCTTT.

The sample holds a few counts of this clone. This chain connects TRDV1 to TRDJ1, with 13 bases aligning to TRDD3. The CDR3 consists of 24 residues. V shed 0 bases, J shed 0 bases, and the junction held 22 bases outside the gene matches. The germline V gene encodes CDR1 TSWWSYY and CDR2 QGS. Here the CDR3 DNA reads TGTGCTCTTGGGGAACTATCTAAGGTCCCTACTGGGGGATACGGGCCTCGGTACACCGATAAACTCATCTTT. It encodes CALGELSKVPTGGYGPRYTDKLIF.

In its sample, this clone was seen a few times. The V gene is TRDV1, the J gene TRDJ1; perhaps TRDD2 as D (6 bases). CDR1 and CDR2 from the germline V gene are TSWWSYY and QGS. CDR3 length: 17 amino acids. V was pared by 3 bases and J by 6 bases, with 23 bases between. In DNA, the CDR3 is TGTGCTCTTGGGGACTTCCTGCATATAAAGGAGCTCCATAAACTCATCTTT. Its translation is CALGDFLHIKELHKLIF.

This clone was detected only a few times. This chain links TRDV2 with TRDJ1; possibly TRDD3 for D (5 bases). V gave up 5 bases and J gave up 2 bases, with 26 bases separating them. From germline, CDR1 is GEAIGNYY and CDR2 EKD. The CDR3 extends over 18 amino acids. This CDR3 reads CACVLNLLEDLETDKLIF. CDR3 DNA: TGTGCCTGTGTCTTAAATCTACTGGAGGACCTAGAGACCGATAAACTCATCTTT.

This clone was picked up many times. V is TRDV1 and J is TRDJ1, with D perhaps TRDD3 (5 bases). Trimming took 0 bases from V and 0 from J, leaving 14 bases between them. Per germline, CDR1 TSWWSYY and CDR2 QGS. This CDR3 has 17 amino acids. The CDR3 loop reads CALGELLPGDYTDKLIF. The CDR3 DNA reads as TGTGCTCTTGGGGAACTTCTCCCAGGGGACTACACCGATAAACTCATCTTT.

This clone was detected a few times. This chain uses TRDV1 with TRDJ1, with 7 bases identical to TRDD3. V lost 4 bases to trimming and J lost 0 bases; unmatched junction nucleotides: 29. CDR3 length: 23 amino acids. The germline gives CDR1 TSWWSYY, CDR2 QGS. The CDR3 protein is CALGGPRSYWGQIPPLYTDKLIF. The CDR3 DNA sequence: TGTGCTCTTGGGGGCCCCAGGTCGTACTGGGGCCAAATTCCCCCTTTATACACCGATAAACTCATCTTT.

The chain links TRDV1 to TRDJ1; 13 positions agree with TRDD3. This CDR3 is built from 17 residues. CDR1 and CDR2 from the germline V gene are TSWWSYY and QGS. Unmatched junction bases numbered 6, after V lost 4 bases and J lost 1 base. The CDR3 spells CALGASLGDTTTDKLIF. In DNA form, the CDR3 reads TGTGCTCTTGGGGCCTCACTGGGGGATACGACCACCGATAAACTCATCTTT.

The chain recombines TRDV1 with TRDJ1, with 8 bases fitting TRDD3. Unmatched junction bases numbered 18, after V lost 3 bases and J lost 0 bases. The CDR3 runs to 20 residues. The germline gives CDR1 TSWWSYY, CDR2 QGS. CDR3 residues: CALGEAIPYWGPLYTDKLIF. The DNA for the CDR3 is TGTGCTCTTGGGGAGGCTATCCCGTACTGGGGGCCGTTGTACACCGATAAACTCATCTTT.

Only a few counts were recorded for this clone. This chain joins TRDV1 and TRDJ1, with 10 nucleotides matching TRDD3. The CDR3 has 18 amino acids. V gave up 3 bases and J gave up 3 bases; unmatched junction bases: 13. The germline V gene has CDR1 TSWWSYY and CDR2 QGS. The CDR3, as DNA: TGTGCTCTTGGGGACACCCTAGAGGGGGGATACGGGCCCGATAAACTCATCTTT. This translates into CALGDTLEGGYGPDKLIF.

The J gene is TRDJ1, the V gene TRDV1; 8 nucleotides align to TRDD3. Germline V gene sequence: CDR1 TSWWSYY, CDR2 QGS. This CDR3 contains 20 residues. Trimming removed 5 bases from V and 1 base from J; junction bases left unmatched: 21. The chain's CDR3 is CALGTTSLRVGDAGTDKLIF. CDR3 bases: TGTGCTCTTGGGACTACTTCCTTAAGGGTGGGGGATGCTGGCACCGATAAACTCATCTTT.

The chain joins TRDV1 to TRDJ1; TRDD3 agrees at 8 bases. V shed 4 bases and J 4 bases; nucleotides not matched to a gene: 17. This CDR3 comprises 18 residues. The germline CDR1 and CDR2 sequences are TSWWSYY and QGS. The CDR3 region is CALGVSGVWGYQDDKLIF. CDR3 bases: TGTGCTCTTGGGGTCTCGGGGGTTTGGGGATACCAGGACGATAAACTCATCTTT.

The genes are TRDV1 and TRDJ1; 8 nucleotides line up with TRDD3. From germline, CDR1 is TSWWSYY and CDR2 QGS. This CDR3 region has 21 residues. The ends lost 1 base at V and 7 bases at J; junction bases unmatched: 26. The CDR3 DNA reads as TGTGCTCTTGGGGAACCGGGGTCCTTCCCCCTTTTACTGGGGGGCATAGGTAAACTCATCTTT. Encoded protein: CALGEPGSFPLLLGGIGKLIF.

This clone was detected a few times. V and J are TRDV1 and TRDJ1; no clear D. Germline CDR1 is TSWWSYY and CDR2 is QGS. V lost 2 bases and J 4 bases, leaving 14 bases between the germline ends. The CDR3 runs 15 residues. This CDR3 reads CALGEFPMPYDKLIF. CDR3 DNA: TGTGCTCTTGGGGAATTCCCCATGCCCTACGATAAACTCATCTTT.

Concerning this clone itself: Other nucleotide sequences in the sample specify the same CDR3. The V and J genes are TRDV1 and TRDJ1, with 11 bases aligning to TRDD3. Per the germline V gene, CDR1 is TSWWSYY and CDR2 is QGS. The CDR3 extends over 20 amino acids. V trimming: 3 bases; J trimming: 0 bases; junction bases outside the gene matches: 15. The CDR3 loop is CALGDTSYWGISADTDKLIF. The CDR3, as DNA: TGTGCTCTTGGGGACACCTCGTACTGGGGGATATCCGCCGACACCGATAAACTCATCTTT.

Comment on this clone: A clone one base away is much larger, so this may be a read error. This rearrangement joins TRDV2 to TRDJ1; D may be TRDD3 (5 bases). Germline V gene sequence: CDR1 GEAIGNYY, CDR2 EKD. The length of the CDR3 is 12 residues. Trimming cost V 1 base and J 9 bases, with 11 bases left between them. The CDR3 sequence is CACDTGRQELIF. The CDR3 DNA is TGTGCCTGTGACACGGGGAGACAGGAACTCATCTTT.

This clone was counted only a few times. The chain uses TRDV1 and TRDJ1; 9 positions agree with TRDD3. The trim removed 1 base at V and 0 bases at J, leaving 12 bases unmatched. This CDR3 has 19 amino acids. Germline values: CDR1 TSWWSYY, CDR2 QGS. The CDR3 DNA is TGTGCTCTTGGGGAACGTAGGTGTACGTCTGGGGGATACACCGATAAACTCATCTTT. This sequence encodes CALGERRCTSGGYTDKLIF.

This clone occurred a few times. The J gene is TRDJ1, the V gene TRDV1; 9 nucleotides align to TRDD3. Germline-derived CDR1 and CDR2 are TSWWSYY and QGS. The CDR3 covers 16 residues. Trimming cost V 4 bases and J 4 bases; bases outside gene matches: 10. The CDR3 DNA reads TGTGCTCTTGGGGGAGTACTGGGGGACTCTTTCGATAAACTCATCTTT. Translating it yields CALGGVLGDSFDKLIF.

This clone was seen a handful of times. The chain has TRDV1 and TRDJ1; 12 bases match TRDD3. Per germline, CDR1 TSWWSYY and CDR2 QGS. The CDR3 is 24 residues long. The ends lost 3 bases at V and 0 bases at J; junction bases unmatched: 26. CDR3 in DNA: TGTGCTCTTGGGGACGCTCAAGGGCAACGCCTTTATCTGGGGGATACGTTCTACACCGATAAACTCATCTTT. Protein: CALGDAQGQRLYLGDTFYTDKLIF.